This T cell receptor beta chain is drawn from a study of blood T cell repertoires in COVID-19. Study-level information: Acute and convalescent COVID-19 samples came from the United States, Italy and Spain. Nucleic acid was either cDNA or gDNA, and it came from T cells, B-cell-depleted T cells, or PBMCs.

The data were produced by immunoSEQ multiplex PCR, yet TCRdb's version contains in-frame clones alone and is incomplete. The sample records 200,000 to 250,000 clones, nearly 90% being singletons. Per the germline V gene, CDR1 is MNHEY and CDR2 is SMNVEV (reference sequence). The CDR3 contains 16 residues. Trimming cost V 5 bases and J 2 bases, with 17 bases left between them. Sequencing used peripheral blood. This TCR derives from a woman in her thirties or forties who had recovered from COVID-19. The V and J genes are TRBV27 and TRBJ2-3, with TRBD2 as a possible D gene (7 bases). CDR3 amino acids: CASSRWRGLLTDTQYF. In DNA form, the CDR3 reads TGTGCCAGCAGTCGCTGGCGGGGGCTTCTCACAGATACGCAGTATTTT.